This note documents a single T cell receptor (beta chain) sequence. Its antigen is undetermined. After removal of 6 bases from V and 9 bases from J, the junction contained 11 bases not matched to a gene. Germline V gene sequence: CDR1 LNHDA, CDR2 SQIVND (reference sequence). The CDR3 is 14 amino acids. The sample is drawn from a study of T cells in Graves' hyperthyroidism and ophthalmopathy. Study conclusions and caveats: Most thyroid clonotypes with frequency above 0.001 were detected in blood. In simple terms, a model built on 13 V-J features told ophthalmopathy apart from stable hyperthyroidism.

Researchers amplified the TCR beta CDR3 regions from RNA transcripts. HTBI primers were the set used in a first-round RT-PCR of the TCR CDR3. From the multiplex PCR reads, TCRdb called clonotypes with MiXCR, one entry per CDR3 protein. The sample consists of about 770,000 distinct CDR3 sequences, about 19% of them appearing once. This clonotype originated in a woman aged 50 to 60 with Graves' hyperthyroidism that later progressed to Graves' ophthalmopathy. V gene TRBV19 combines with J gene TRBJ2-1; 7 bases align to TRBD2. Sequencing was done on a sample of blood. CDR3 DNA: TGTGCCAGTAGATCAGAACTGCAGCGGGGTGAGCAGTTCTTC. This sequence encodes CASRSELQRGEQFF. Combining the CDR3 with reference TRBV19 and TRBJ2-1 gives the whole variable domain DGGITQSPKYLFRKEGQNVTLSCEQNLNHDAMYWYRQDPGQGLRLIYYSQIVNDFQKGDIAEGYSVSREKKESFPLTVTSAQKNPTAFYLCASRSELQRGEQFFGPGTRLTVL.